This T cell receptor beta chain was recorded in a study of blood T cell repertoires in COVID-19. About the study: Whether acute or convalescent, the COVID-19 samples came from the United States, Italy and Spain.

Germline assignment: CDR1 LGHDT and CDR2 YNNKEL (reference sequence). This CDR3 has 11 amino acids. The ends were cut back, 6 bases at V and 10 bases at J, with 11 bases in the middle. Clones were read by immunoSEQ multiplex PCR, and TCRdb kept only the in-frame ones, dropping some. The data show around 130,000 clones, 70% to 85% seen once. V and J are TRBV3-1 (or the pseudogene TRBV3-2) and TRBJ2-3; no definite D call. Input material: peripheral blood. The receptor comes from a woman aged 50 to 60 with acute or convalescent COVID-19. The CDR3 loop reads CASSETGAQYF. The CDR3 DNA sequence: TGTGCCAGCAGTGAGACCGGAGCGCAGTATTTT.